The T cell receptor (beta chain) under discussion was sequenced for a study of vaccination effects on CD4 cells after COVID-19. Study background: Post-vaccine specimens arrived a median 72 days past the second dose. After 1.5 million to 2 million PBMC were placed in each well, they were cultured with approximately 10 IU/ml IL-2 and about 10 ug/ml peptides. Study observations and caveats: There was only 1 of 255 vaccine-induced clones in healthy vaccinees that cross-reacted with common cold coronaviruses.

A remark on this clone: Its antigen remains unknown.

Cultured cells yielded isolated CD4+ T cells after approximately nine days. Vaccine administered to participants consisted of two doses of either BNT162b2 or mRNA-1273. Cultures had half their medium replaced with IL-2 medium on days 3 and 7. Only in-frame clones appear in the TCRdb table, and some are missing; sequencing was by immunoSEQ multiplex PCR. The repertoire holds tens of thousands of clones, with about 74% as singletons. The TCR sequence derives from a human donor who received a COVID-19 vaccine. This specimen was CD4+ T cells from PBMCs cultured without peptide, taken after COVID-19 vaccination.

The CDR3 sequence: CASSPLGQGYAEAFF. Written as DNA, the CDR3 is TGTGCCAGCTCACCGCTAGGGCAGGGGTACGCTGAAGCTTTCTTT. The rearrangement links TRBV18 to TRBJ1-1; tentative D call: TRBD1 (6 bases). Germline CDR1 KGHSH, CDR2 LQKENI. The CDR3 runs 15 residues. V was cut by 3 bases and J by 6 bases, with 17 bases left in between. The complete variable domain, with remaining parts taken from reference TRBV18 and TRBJ1-1, reads NAGVMQNPRHLVRRRGQEARLRCSPMKGHSHVYWYRQLPEEGLKFMVYLQKENIIDESGMPKERFSAEFPKEGPSILRIQQVVRGDSAAYFCASSPLGQGYAEAFFGQGTRLTVV.